This T cell receptor beta chain was captured by sequencing in a study of shared clonotypes between healthy human individuals. Per sorted-subset replicate PCR, input was around 200 ng DNA, representing tens of thousands of T cell genomes. Only in-frame clones appear in the TCRdb table, and some are missing; sequencing was by immunoSEQ multiplex PCR. The data hold under 1 million clones, with more than 85% observed a single time. This clone was counted a single time. CD45RO-negative CD8 cells positively selected for CCR7 made up the naive population, which excluded terminally differentiated effector memory CD45RA+ cells. Germline values: CDR1 SGHVS, CDR2 FNYEAQ. This CDR3 is 13 amino acids long. Trimming took 5 bases from V and 5 from J, leaving 12 bases between them.

This sequence originates from a man younger than 40 in good health. Sequenced: naive CD8+ T cells sorted from blood. V and J are TRBV7-6 and TRBJ2-5, with D possibly TRBD1 on 6 matching bases. CDR3 DNA: TGTGCCAGCAGCCCGGACAGCCCCGAGACCCAGTACTTC. Amino acids: CASSPDSPETQYF.